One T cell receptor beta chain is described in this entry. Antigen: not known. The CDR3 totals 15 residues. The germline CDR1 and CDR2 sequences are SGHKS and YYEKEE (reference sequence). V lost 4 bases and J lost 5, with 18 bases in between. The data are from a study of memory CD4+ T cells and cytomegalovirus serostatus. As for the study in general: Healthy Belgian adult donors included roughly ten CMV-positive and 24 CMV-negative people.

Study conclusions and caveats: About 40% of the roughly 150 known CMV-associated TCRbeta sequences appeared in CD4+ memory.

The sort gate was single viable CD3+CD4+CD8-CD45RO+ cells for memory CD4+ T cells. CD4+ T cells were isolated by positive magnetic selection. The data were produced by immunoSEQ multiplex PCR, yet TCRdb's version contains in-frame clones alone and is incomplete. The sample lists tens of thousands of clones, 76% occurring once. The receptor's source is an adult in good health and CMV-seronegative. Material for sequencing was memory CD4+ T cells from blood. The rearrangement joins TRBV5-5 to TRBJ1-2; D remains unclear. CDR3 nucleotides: TGTGCCAGCAGCCAAGCCCTACTTGACGGATATGGCTACACCTTC. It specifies CASSQALLDGYGYTF.